This T cell receptor beta chain originates from a study of blood T cells in healthy people across ages. Broader study findings: More naive CD4+ cells and higher diversity were found in long-lived than in aged donors.

A sample-barcoded 5' primer and a J-beta primer mix were used in a second PCR of about 7 to 12 cycles. TCRdb reprocessed the 5' RACE reads via MiXCR and lists one record per CDR3 protein. The repertoire holds fewer than 800,000 distinct CDR3 sequences, over 45% seen once, with 25% to 35% in the top ten. V was pared by 6 bases and J by 2 bases, with 20 bases between. This CDR3 is built from 16 residues. The V gene's germline CDR1 is DFQATT and CDR2 SNEGSKA (reference sequence). This clonotype was recorded only once. Its target is unknown. The sequenced sample was blood. This clonotype was obtained from a woman aged 60-75 years in good health. V gene TRBV20-1 combines with J gene TRBJ2-1; D perhaps matches TRBD1 (6 bases). This CDR3 is CSAVARTAHAYNEQFF. The CDR3 DNA follows: TGCAGTGCCGTCGCTAGGACAGCTCATGCCTACAATGAGCAGTTCTTC.